Each of the 18 T cell receptor beta chains below was sequenced from the same sample in a study of shared clonotypes between healthy human individuals. Profiling relied on immunoSEQ multiplex PCR, and the TCRdb table lists in-frame clones only, not all of them. The sample lists fewer than 200,000 clones; 66% were seen once. The source material was memory CD4+ T cells sorted from blood. Subset here: CD45RA-negative fraction. The receptors shown here come from a man younger than 40 in good health.

The genes are TRBV29-1 and TRBJ2-3; TRBD2 matches at 7 bases. Germline V gives CDR1 SQVTM, CDR2 ANQGSEA. V shed 1 base and J 6 bases; nucleotides not matched to a gene: 1. The CDR3 has 12 residues. CDR3 sequence: CSVEGRGDTQYF. The CDR3, as DNA: TGCAGCGTTGAAGGGCGGGGGGATACGCAGTATTTT.

The rearrangement links TRBV27 to TRBJ2-7; D gene uncertain. The CDR3 is made up of 15 amino acids. V was shortened by 5 bases and J by 1 base, with 15 bases between the two germline ends. From germline, CDR1 is MNHEY and CDR2 SMNVEV (reference sequence). The CDR3: CASSPLDLRSYEQYF. In DNA, the CDR3 is TGTGCCAGCAGTCCCTTAGACTTAAGGTCCTACGAGCAGTACTTC.

The genes are TRBV11-3 and TRBJ2-7; possibly TRBD1 or TRBD2 for D (5 bases each). CDR3 length: 14 residues. The V gene's germline CDR1 is SGHNT and CDR2 YENEEA. Trimming took off 1 base at V and 4 bases at J, with 11 bases between the two ends. CDR3 DNA: TGTGCCAGCAGCTTAGGGGGGAGCGCGTACGAGCAGTACTTC. This translates into CASSLGGSAYEQYF. Based on the CDR3 plus reference TRBV11-3 and TRBJ2-7, the full variable domain is EAGVVQSPRYKIIEKKQPVAFWCNPISGHNTLYWYLQNLGQGPELLIRYENEEAVDDSQLPKDRFSAERLKGVDSTLKIQPAELGDSAVYLCASSLGGSAYEQYFGPGTRLTVT.

V and J are TRBV29-1 and TRBJ2-7, with TRBD1 matching 10 bases. The CDR3 runs 13 residues. V was clipped by 6 bases and J by 5 bases; unmatched bases: 7. The V gene's germline CDR1 is SQVTM and CDR2 ANQGSEA. As DNA, the CDR3 is TGCAGCGTCGGAGACAGGGGGCTCAACGAGCAGTACTTC. This gives the protein CSVGDRGLNEQYF.

The chain is built from TRBV10-3 and TRBJ2-2; tentatively, D is TRBD1 or TRBD2 (5 bases each). The length of the CDR3 is 16 residues. Trimming stripped 3 bases from V and 2 bases from J, with 13 bases between. CDR1 is ENHRY and CDR2 is SYGVKD in the germline V gene. Written as DNA, the CDR3 is TGTGCCATCAGTGACCCGGGACGGATAAACACCGGGGAGCTGTTTTTT. It translates to CAISDPGRINTGELFF.

This sequence joins TRBV7-9 and TRBJ1-1; no reliable D call. Germline lookup yields CDR1 SEHNR and CDR2 FQNEAQ (reference sequence). The CDR3 covers 14 residues. Between the trimmed V and J ends, which lost 5 bases and 0 bases, there was a span of 10 bases. In DNA, the CDR3 is TGTGCCAGCAGCCAACACGGGCTGAACACTGAAGCTTTCTTT. Protein sequence: CASSQHGLNTEAFF.

The V and J genes are TRBV7-8 and TRBJ2-1; maybe TRBD1 (6 bases). Trimming left V 1 base short and J 15 bases short, with 16 bases between. This CDR3 region has 13 residues. The germline gives CDR1 SGHVS, CDR2 FQNEAQ. CDR3 residues: CASSLERDTGRFF. CDR3 coding DNA: TGTGCCAGCAGCTTAGAAAGGGACACGGGGCGGTTCTTC.

This rearrangement joins TRBV5-1 to TRBJ2-3, with no clear D. Germline V lookup: CDR1 SGHRS, CDR2 YFSETQ. The CDR3 is 15 residues long. V was cut by 0 bases and J by 0 bases, with 8 bases left in between. The CDR3 nucleotides read TGCGCCAGCAGCTTGGACGGTACTAGCACAGATACGCAGTATTTT. Translated: CASSLDGTSTDTQYF. Complete variable domain (other parts from reference TRBV5-1 and TRBJ2-3): KAGVTQTPRYLIKTRGQQVTLSCSPISGHRSVSWYQQTPGQGLQFLFEYFSETQRNKGNFPGRFSGRQFSNSRSEMNVSTLELGDSALYLCASSLDGTSTDTQYFGPGTRLTVL.

The chain employs TRBV11-3 and TRBJ2-7, with a tentative D call TRBD1 (6 bases). V was pared by 5 bases and J by 5 bases, with 19 bases between. The germline gives CDR1 SGHNT, CDR2 YENEEA. CDR3 size: 15 residues. CDR3 sequence reads: CASSRNGQSLHEQYF. In DNA form, the CDR3 reads TGTGCCAGCAGCCGAAATGGACAGTCCCTACACGAGCAGTACTTC.

This clone was seen a handful of times. This chain joins TRBV10-3 and TRBJ2-7; unclear D gene. Between the trimmed V and J ends, which lost 5 bases and 0 bases, there was a span of 2 bases. Germline values: CDR1 ENHRY, CDR2 SYGVKD. This CDR3 has 11 residues. The DNA of the CDR3 is TGTGCCATCAGTAGCTCCTACGAGCAGTACTTC. Translating gives CAISSSYEQYF.

The rearrangement uses TRBV11-3 and TRBJ1-1, with 9 bases that match TRBD1. V shed 1 base and J 7 bases; nucleotides not matched to a gene: 10. The length of the CDR3 is 16 residues. The germline V gene encodes CDR1 SGHNT and CDR2 YENEEA. The CDR3, as DNA: TGTGCCAGCAGCTTAGGTGAGGGGACAGGGATTGGTGAAGCTTTCTTT. Its translation is CASSLGEGTGIGEAFF.

This clone was observed a single time. For the CDR3, the DNA is TGCGCCAGCAGCTTGGCCATAGGTACGAGCTATGGCACAGATACGCAGTATTTT. Protein product: CASSLAIGTSYGTDTQYF. This chain connects TRBV5-1 to TRBJ2-3; no reliable D call. The germline V gene encodes CDR1 SGHRS and CDR2 YFSETQ. The CDR3 spans 18 residues. Trimming removed 0 bases at V and 1 base at J, with 18 bases between.

CDR3: CASSLWGLAGPKNIQYF. In DNA form, the CDR3 reads TGTGCCAGCAGTTTATGGGGACTAGCGGGCCCAAAAAACATTCAGTACTTC. The rearrangement uses TRBV28 and TRBJ2-4, with TRBD2 matching 12 bases. This CDR3 has 17 residues. The V gene's germline CDR1 is MDHEN and CDR2 SYDVKM. The ends lost 0 bases at V and 4 bases at J; junction bases unmatched: 4.

In this sample, this clone turned up a few times. V usage is TRBV25-1 and J usage is TRBJ2-1; D is perhaps TRBD2 (5 bases). Trimming removed 8 bases from V and 6 bases from J, with 11 bases in between. The CDR3 length is 12 residues. Germline CDR1 reads MGHDK; CDR2 reads SYGVNS. The CDR3 region is CASGETINEQFF. CDR3 nucleotides: TGTGCCAGCGGCGAGACTATCAATGAGCAGTTCTTC.

This rearrangement joins TRBV5-1 to TRBJ1-2; the D is unclear. Looked up from germline, CDR1 is SGHRS and CDR2 is YFSETQ. The CDR3 contains 15 residues. The V end lost 2 bases, the J end lost 6 bases, and 17 bases lay between the germline ends. As DNA, the CDR3 is TGCGCCAGCAGCTTTTCCGGACCAGAGGCTGATGGCTACACCTTC. Translated, it gives CASSFSGPEADGYTF.

This chain links TRBV5-4 with TRBJ2-7; weak D call: TRBD2 (5 bases). Trimming removed 4 bases from V and 0 bases from J, with 17 bases in between. Germline V gene lookup returns CDR1 SGHNT and CDR2 YYREEE (reference sequence). The CDR3 runs 16 residues. Here the CDR3 reads CASSVGLQGSSYEQYF. CDR3 nucleotide sequence: TGTGCCAGCAGCGTAGGACTGCAAGGGAGCTCCTACGAGCAGTACTTC.

Many counts were recorded for this clone. CDR3 sequence reads: CASRRLGTIGNQPQHF. CDR3 coding DNA: TGTGCCAGCAGACGCCTCGGGACTATCGGCAATCAGCCCCAGCATTTT. The chain joins TRBV28 to TRBJ1-5; TRBD1 is a possible D gene (5 bases). CDR1 and CDR2 (germline): MDHEN, SYDVKM. V lost 6 bases and J 2 bases, leaving 17 bases between the germline ends. This CDR3 is 16 amino acids long.

The chain uses TRBV9 and TRBJ1-1; D call uncertain. The CDR3 consists of 13 residues. Trimming pared 3 bases from V and 5 bases from J, leaving 11 bases between. Germline values: CDR1 SGDLS, CDR2 YYNGEE. CDR3 nucleotides: TGTGCCAGCAGCGCAAACCCGGGGACTGAAGCTTTCTTT. It yields the protein CASSANPGTEAFF.